The 10 T cell receptor beta chains below were found in one sample sequenced in a study of cytomegalovirus exposure and HLA in healthy donors. PCR amplification relied on 60 Vbeta primers (plus 13 Jbeta primers). Clones were sequenced by immunoSEQ multiplex PCR, and TCRdb holds only the in-frame ones, with some missing. The data hold about 180,000 clones, with roughly 70% observed a single time. The specimen sequenced was PBMCs. Receptors originate from a male donor in good health and CMV-seronegative.

The rearrangement links TRBV12-5 to TRBJ1-1, with D tentatively TRBD1 (5 bases). Germline-derived CDR1 and CDR2 are LGHNT and FRNRAP. CDR3 size: 14 residues. V was trimmed by 4 bases and J by 1 base, leaving 10 bases between them. The CDR3 reads CASGSGLRNTEAFF. In nucleotides, the CDR3 is TGTGCTAGTGGTTCGGGACTGCGGAACACTGAAGCTTTCTTT.

CDR3: CAWSQGALGYTF. Here the CDR3 DNA reads TGTGCCTGGAGTCAGGGGGCGCTTGGCTACACCTTC. The rearrangement links TRBV30 to TRBJ1-2; 8 positions match TRBD1. V trimming: 2 bases; J trimming: 7 bases; junction bases outside the gene matches: 3. The germline V gene encodes CDR1 GTSNPN and CDR2 SVGIG (reference sequence). The CDR3 is 12 residues long.

The chain combines TRBV28 with TRBJ1-2, with TRBD1 matching over 7 bases. The V and J ends lost 7 bases and 5 bases, in that order; junction bases with no gene match: 13. Germline CDR1 MDHEN, CDR2 SYDVKM. The length of the CDR3 is 15 residues. Here the CDR3 DNA reads TGTGCCAGCACCTCTGGGACAGAGTTTTATTATGGCTACACCTTC. Protein: CASTSGTEFYYGYTF.

As regards this clone: One end of the junction fails to match germline, which may point to a read error. This chain joins TRBV9 and TRBJ1-1; 8 nucleotides align to TRBD1. The CDR3 has 14 residues. Germline V lookup: CDR1 SGDLS, CDR2 YYNGEE. The CDR3 nucleotides read TGTGCCGGCAGCCCCGGACAGGGAGGCACTGAAGCTTTCTTT. Residues: CAGSPGQGGTEAFF.

This clone was counted only a few times. The rearrangement uses TRBV4-1 and TRBJ2-7; TRBD1 is a possible D gene (6 bases). This CDR3 spans 15 amino acids. Between the trimmed V and J ends, which lost 1 base and 2 bases, there was a span of 12 bases. Germline values: CDR1 MGHRA, CDR2 YSYEKL. The CDR3 protein is CASSQVSGATYEQYF. In DNA form, the CDR3 reads TGCGCCAGCAGCCAAGTTTCAGGGGCCACCTACGAGCAGTACTTC.

V gene TRBV27 combines with J gene TRBJ1-2; 7 positions agree with TRBD1. The V gene end was trimmed by 0 bases and the J gene end by 8 bases; junction bases not matched to a gene: 3. The CDR3 sequence is 13 residues long. The V gene's germline CDR1 is MNHEY and CDR2 SMNVEV (reference sequence). The CDR3 region has the DNA TGTGCCAGCAGTTTATCCAGGGGGTACGGCTACACCTTC. This translates into CASSLSRGYGYTF.

V usage is TRBV11-2 and J usage is TRBJ1-5; no firm D call. Deletions cut 2 bases from V and 1 base from J, with 3 bases between. The CDR3 totals 13 residues. Germline CDR1 reads SGHAT; CDR2 reads FQNNGV. The CDR3 is CASSLQSNQPQHF. As DNA, the CDR3 is TGTGCCAGCAGCTTACAGAGCAATCAGCCCCAGCATTTT.

The CDR3 nucleotides are TGTGCCAGCACCCCGCTGGGGGGGGTTCAGCCCCAGCATTTT. Protein product: CASTPLGGVQPQHF. The chain links TRBV2 to TRBJ1-5, with D tentatively TRBD1 (5 bases). Trimming pared 7 bases from V and 6 bases from J, leaving 16 bases between. The CDR3 has 14 amino acids. Germline-derived CDR1 and CDR2 are SNHLY and FYNNEI.

The chain uses TRBV30 and TRBJ2-7, with a tentative D call TRBD1 (5 bases). The CDR3 length is 13 residues. V lost 5 bases to trimming and J lost 3 bases, with 14 bases between them. CDR1 and CDR2 (germline): GTSNPN, SVGIG (reference sequence). CDR3 sequence (DNA): TGTGCCTGGTCAATGGACACGAACTACGAGCAGTACTTC. Translating it yields CAWSMDTNYEQYF. The full variable domain, in which reference TRBV30 and TRBJ2-7 provide the parts outside the CDR3, is SQTIHQWPATLVQPVGSPLSLECTVEGTSNPNLYWYRQAAGRGLQLLFYSVGIGQISSEVPQNLSASRPQDRQFILSSKKLLLSDSGFYLCAWSMDTNYEQYFGPGTRLTVT.

The chain couples TRBV29-1 to TRBJ1-2; TRBD1 matches at 7 bases. J lost 4 bases, V lost 5 bases, and 16 bases had no gene match. The CDR3 covers 16 residues. Germline CDR1 reads SQVTM; CDR2 reads ANQGSEA. CDR3 in DNA: TGCAGCGTTCAGGGAGATAAGACAGGGCAGCTCTATGGCTACACCTTC. This codes for CSVQGDKTGQLYGYTF.